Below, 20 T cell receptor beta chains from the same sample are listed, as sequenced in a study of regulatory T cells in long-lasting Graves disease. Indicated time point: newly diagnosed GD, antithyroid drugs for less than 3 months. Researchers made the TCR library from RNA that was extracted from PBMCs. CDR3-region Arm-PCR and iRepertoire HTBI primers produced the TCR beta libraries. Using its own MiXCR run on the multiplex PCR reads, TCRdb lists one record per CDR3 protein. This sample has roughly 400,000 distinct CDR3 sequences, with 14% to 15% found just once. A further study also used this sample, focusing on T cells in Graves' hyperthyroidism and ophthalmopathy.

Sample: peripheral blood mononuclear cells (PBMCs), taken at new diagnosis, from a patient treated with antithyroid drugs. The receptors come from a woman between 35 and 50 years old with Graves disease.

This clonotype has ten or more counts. The CDR3 bases are TGTGCCAGCAGCCAAGGTGCGAGGGGGTGGGCCCAGCATTTT. Protein product: CASSQGARGWAQHF. The rearrangement uses TRBV3-1 and TRBJ1-5; D possibly corresponds to TRBD1 (6 bases). V lost 1 base to trimming and J lost 11 bases, with 15 bases between them. Germline V CDR1 and CDR2: LGHDT, YNNKEL (reference sequence). CDR3 length equals 14 residues.

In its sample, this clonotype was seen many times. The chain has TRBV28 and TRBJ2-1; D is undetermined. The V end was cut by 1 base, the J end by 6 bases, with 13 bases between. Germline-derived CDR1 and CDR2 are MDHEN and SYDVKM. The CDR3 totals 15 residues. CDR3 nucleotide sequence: TGTGCCAGCAGTTTATCTCCGACTCAACCCAATGAGCAGTTCTTC. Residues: CASSLSPTQPNEQFF. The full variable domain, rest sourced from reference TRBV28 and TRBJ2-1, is DVKVTQSSRYLVKRTGEKVFLECVQDMDHENMFWYRQDPGLGLRLIYFSYDVKMKEKGDIPEGYSVSREKKERFSLILESASTNQTSMYLCASSLSPTQPNEQFFGPGTRLTVL.

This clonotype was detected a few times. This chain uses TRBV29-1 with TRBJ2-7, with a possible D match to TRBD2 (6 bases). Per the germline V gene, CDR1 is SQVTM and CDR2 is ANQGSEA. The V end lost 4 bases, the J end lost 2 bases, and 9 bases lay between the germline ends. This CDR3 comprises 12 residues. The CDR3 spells CSVVAETYEQYF. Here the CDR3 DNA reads TGCAGCGTTGTAGCGGAAACCTACGAGCAGTACTTC.

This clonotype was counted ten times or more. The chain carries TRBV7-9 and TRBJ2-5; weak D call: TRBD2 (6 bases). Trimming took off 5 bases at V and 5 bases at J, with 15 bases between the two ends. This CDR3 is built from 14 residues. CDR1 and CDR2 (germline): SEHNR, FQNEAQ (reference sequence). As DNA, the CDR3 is TGTGCCAGCAGCGTTTGGGGGACTTCGGAGACCCAGTACTTC. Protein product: CASSVWGTSETQYF.

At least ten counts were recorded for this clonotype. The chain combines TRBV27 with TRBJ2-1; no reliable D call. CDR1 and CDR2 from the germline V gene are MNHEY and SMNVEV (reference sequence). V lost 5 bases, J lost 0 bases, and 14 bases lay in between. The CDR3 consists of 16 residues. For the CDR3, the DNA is TGTGCCAGCAGTCCTACCTGGGCTAGCTCCTACAATGAGCAGTTCTTC. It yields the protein CASSPTWASSYNEQFF.

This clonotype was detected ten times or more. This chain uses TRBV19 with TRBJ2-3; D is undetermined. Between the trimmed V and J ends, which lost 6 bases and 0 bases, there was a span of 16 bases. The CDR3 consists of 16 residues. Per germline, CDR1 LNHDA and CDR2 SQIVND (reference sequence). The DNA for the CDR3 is TGTGCCAGTAGATCCCCGAAGGTTGGGAGCACAGATACGCAGTATTTT. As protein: CASRSPKVGSTDTQYF.

CDR3 bases: TGTGCCAGTAGTCGGGCTAGCGGGAGTTCTTCCACAGATACGCAGTATTTT. Translating it yields CASSRASGSSSTDTQYF. This chain connects TRBV19 to TRBJ2-3, with TRBD2 identical over 10 bases. The CDR3 is 17 amino acids. The V gene's germline CDR1 is LNHDA and CDR2 SQIVND (reference sequence). V lost 5 bases, J lost 2 bases, and 10 bases stayed unmatched.

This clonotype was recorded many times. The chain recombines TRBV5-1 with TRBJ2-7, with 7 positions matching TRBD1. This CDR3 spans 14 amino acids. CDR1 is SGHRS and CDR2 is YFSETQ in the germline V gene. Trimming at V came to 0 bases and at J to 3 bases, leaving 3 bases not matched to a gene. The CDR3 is CASSLGDSLYEQYF. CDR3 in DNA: TGCGCCAGCAGCTTGGGGGACAGCCTCTACGAGCAGTACTTC.

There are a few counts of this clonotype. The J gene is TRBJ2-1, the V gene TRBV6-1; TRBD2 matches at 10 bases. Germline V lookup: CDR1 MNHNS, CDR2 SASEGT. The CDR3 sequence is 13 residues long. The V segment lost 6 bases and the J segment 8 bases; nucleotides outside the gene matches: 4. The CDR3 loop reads CASRLAGVYEQFF. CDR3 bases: TGTGCCAGCAGGCTAGCGGGAGTCTATGAGCAGTTCTTC.

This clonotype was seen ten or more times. CDR3 protein: CASRGEVSYTDTQYF. The CDR3 DNA sequence: TGTGCCAGCAGAGGAGAAGTCTCATACACAGATACGCAGTATTTT. This chain uses TRBV11-3 with TRBJ2-3; D not certain. Trimming pared 6 bases from V and 2 bases from J, leaving 15 bases between. Germline assignment: CDR1 SGHNT and CDR2 YENEEA. There are 15 residues in the CDR3.

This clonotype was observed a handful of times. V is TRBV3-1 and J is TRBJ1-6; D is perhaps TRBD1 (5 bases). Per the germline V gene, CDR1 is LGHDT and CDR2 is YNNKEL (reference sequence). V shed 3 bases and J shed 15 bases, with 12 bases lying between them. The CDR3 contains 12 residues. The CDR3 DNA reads TGTGCCAGCAGCCACGCCGGCGGACACCTCCACTTT. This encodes CASSHAGGHLHF.

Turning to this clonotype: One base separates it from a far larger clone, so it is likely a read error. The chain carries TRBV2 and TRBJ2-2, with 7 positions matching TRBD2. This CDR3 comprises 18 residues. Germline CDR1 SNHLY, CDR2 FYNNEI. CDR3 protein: CASSQLWRERENTGKLFF. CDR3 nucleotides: TGTGCCAGCAGCCAACTATGGCGGGAGAGGGAGAACACCGGGAAGCTGTTTTTT.

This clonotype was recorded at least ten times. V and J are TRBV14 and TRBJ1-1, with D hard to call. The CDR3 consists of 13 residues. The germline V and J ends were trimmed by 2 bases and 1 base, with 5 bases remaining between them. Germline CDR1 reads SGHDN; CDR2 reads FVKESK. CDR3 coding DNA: TGTGCCAGCAGCCAATCACGGAACACTGAAGCTTTCTTT. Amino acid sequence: CASSQSRNTEAFF.

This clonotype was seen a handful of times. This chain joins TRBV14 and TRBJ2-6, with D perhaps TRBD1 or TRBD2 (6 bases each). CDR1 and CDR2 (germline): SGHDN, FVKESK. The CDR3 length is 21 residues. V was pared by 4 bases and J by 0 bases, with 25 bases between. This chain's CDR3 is CASSPRQANWGTLSGANVLTF. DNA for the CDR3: TGTGCCAGCAGCCCCCGACAGGCCAACTGGGGGACTCTCTCTGGGGCCAACGTCCTGACTTTC.

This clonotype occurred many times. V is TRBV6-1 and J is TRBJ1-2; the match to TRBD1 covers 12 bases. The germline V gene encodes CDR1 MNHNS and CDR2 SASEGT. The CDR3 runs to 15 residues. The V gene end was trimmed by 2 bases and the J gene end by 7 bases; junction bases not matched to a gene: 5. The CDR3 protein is CASSEMGQGAFGYTF. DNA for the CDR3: TGTGCCAGCAGTGAAATGGGACAGGGGGCGTTTGGCTACACCTTC.

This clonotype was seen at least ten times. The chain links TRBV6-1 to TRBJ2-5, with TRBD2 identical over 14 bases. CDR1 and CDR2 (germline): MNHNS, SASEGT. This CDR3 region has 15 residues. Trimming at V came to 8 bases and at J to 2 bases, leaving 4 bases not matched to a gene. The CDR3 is CASEGLAGVQETQYF. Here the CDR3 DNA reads TGTGCCAGCGAGGGACTAGCGGGGGTACAAGAGACCCAGTACTTC.

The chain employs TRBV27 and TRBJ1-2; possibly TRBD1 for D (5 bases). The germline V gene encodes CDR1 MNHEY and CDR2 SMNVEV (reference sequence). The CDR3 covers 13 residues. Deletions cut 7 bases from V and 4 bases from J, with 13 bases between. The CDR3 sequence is CASKEGLRYGYTF. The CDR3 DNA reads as TGTGCCAGCAAGGAGGGGCTGCGCTATGGCTACACCTTC.

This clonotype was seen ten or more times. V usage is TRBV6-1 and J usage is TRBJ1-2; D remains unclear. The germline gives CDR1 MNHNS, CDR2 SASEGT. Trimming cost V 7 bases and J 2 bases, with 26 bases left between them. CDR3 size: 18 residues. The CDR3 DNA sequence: TGTGCCAGCATTGGGATAAACCATCGAGGCTCACCCAACTATGGCTACACCTTC. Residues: CASIGINHRGSPNYGYTF.

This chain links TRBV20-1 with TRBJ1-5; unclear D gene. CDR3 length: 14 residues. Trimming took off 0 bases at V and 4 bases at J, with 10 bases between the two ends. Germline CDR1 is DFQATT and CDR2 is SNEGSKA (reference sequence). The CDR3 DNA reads TGCAGTGCTAGAGATGGTCAGACGAATCAGCCCCAGCATTTT. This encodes CSARDGQTNQPQHF.

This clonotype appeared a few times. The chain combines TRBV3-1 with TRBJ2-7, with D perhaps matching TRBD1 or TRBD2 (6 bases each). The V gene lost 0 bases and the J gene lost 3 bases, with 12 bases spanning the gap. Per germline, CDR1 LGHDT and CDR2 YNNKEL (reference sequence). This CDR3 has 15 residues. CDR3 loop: CASSQEGGTLYEQYF. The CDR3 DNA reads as TGTGCCAGCAGCCAAGAAGGCGGGACACTCTACGAGCAGTACTTC.